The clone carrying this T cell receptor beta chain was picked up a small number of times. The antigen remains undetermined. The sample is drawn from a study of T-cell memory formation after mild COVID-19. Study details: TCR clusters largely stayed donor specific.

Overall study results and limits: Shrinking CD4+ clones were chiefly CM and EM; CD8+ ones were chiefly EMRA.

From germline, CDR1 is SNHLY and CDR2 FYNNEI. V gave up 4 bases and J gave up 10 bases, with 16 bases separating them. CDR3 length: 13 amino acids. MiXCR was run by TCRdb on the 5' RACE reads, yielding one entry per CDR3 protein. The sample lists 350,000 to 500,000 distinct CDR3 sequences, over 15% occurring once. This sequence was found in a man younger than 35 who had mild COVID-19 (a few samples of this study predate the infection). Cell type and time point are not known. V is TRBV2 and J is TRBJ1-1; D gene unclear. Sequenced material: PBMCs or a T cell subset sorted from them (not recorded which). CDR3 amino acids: CASSGGSPGGAFF. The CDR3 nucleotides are TGTGCCAGCAGTGGTGGGTCGCCGGGTGGAGCTTTCTTT.